These 16 T cell receptor beta chains were sequenced from one sample in a study of memory CD4+ T cells and cytomegalovirus serostatus. Using immunoSEQ multiplex PCR, the repertoire was profiled, and TCRdb retains in-frame clones only, with some absent. The sample lists 45,000 to 60,000 clones, roughly 80% occurring once. Single viable CD3+CD4+CD8-CD45RO+ cells were sorted as the memory CD4+ T cells. Sequences were obtained from memory CD4+ T cells from blood. These receptors were taken from an adult in good health and CMV-seronegative.

This chain connects TRBV7-9 to TRBJ1-5; D is possibly TRBD1 (6 bases). V was pared by 1 base and J by 5 bases, with 18 bases between. CDR1 and CDR2 from the germline V gene are SEHNR and FQNEAQ (reference sequence). The CDR3 contains 17 residues. CDR3 sequence reads: CASSLGGTGSRHQPQHF. The CDR3 region has the DNA TGTGCCAGCAGCTTAGGGGGAACAGGGTCGAGACATCAGCCCCAGCATTTT.

J is TRBJ2-3 and V is TRBV27, with 13 bases that match TRBD2. Germline values: CDR1 MNHEY, CDR2 SMNVEV (reference sequence). The CDR3 has 20 amino acids. With V trimmed by 6 bases and J by 4 bases, 19 bases remained unmatched. The CDR3 region is CASSPRTSGGSPLEADTQYF. DNA of the CDR3: TGTGCCAGCAGCCCTCGGACTAGCGGGGGCTCCCCTCTTGAGGCAGATACGCAGTATTTT.

V usage is TRBV6-1 and J usage is TRBJ2-7; D is ambiguous. The germline V gene has CDR1 MNHNS and CDR2 SASEGT. The CDR3 is 11 residues long. Trimming took 5 bases from V and 6 from J, leaving 8 bases between them. The CDR3 loop is CASSFVGEQYF. CDR3 sequence (DNA): TGTGCCAGCAGTTTTGTGGGCGAGCAGTACTTC.

The V call is TRBV6-1, the J call TRBJ2-1, with D unresolved. Germline V CDR1 and CDR2: MNHNS, SASEGT. This CDR3 region has 14 residues. Trimming removed 4 bases at V and 4 bases at J, with 11 bases between. Written as DNA, the CDR3 is TGTGCCAGCAGTGTAGGTAGGAATTACAATGAGCAGTTCTTC. Its protein is CASSVGRNYNEQFF.

This clone was recorded only once. The rearrangement uses TRBV29-1 and TRBJ2-5; D call uncertain. The DNA end is more similar to TRBJ2-7, so the J call may be wrong. The CDR3 covers 12 residues. Per the germline V gene, CDR1 is SQVTM and CDR2 is ANQGSEA. The CDR3 sequence is CSVAGGSYEQYF. The CDR3 DNA reads TGCAGCGTTGCCGGCGGTTCCTACGAGCAGTACTTC.

The rearrangement joins TRBV28 to TRBJ1-5; 9 bases fit TRBD1. The trim removed 9 bases at V and 3 bases at J, leaving 6 bases unmatched. Germline CDR1 MDHEN, CDR2 SYDVKM. The CDR3 is 14 amino acids. In DNA, the CDR3 is TGTGCCAGTAGAAGACAGGGGGTCAATCAGCCCCAGCATTTT. It specifies CASRRQGVNQPQHF. The entire variable domain, with the rest obtained from reference TRBV28 and TRBJ1-5, is as follows: DVKVTQSSRYLVKRTGEKVFLECVQDMDHENMFWYRQDPGLGLRLIYFSYDVKMKEKGDIPEGYSVSREKKERFSLILESASTNQTSMYLCASRRQGVNQPQHFGDGTRLSIL.

J is TRBJ2-6 and V is TRBV28; either TRBD1 or TRBD2 may supply D (5 bases each). Trimming pared 6 bases from V and 4 bases from J, leaving 10 bases between. The CDR3 runs 14 residues. Germline V gene lookup returns CDR1 MDHEN and CDR2 SYDVKM. CDR3 loop: CASRRGTGANVLTF. The CDR3 DNA reads TGTGCCAGCAGGAGGGGTACGGGGGCCAACGTCCTGACTTTC.

This clone showed up just once. J is TRBJ2-1 and V is TRBV7-3, with D possibly TRBD2 on 5 matching bases. This CDR3 contains 14 residues. Deletions cut 5 bases from V and 7 bases from J, with 15 bases between. Germline CDR1 is SGHTA and CDR2 is FQGTGA. This chain's CDR3 is CASSPGPGWNEQFF. The CDR3 DNA is TGTGCCAGCAGCCCAGGACCGGGGTGGAATGAGCAGTTCTTC.

CDR3 region: CASSLRNSRGEKLFF. Written as DNA, the CDR3 is TGTGCCAGCAGCTTGCGTAATAGTCGGGGGGAAAAACTGTTTTTT. The chain combines TRBV5-4 with TRBJ1-4, with a weak D call TRBD1 (5 bases). Trimming shortened V by 1 base and J by 8 bases, and 15 bases separated the two germline ends. The CDR3 spans 15 residues. Germline V gene sequence: CDR1 SGHNT, CDR2 YYREEE (reference sequence).

The rearrangement uses TRBV9 and TRBJ1-4, with 8 nucleotides matching TRBD1. After removal of 0 bases from V and 6 bases from J, the junction contained 10 bases not matched to a gene. This CDR3 is built from 17 residues. The germline CDR1 and CDR2 sequences are SGDLS and YYNGEE. CDR3 protein: CASSVGGTGQADEKLFF. DNA for the CDR3: TGTGCCAGCAGCGTAGGGGGGACAGGTCAGGCGGATGAAAAACTGTTTTTT.

V gene TRBV7-9 combines with J gene TRBJ2-7; D gene ambiguous. The CDR3 is 13 amino acids. Between the trimmed V and J ends, which lost 1 base and 6 bases, there was a span of 10 bases. CDR1 and CDR2 from the germline V gene are SEHNR and FQNEAQ (reference sequence). CDR3 protein: CASSLGVGGEQYF. The CDR3 DNA sequence: TGTGCCAGCAGCTTAGGGGTCGGCGGCGAGCAGTACTTC.

The chain has TRBV30 and TRBJ1-5; 11 nucleotides agree with TRBD1. After removal of 1 base from V and 11 bases from J, the junction contained 10 bases not matched to a gene. CDR1 is GTSNPN, CDR2 SVGIG, per germline (reference sequence). This CDR3 has 15 amino acids. The CDR3 spells CAWSAGGQGVWTQHF. The CDR3 nucleotides read TGTGCCTGGAGTGCCGGGGGACAGGGGGTTTGGACCCAGCATTTT.

Sample share makes this clone medium-sized (0.01 to 0.1%). This chain joins TRBV29-1 and TRBJ2-7; 11 bases match TRBD1. V trimming: 1 base; J trimming: 2 bases; junction bases outside the gene matches: 7. The CDR3 length is 16 residues. The germline CDR1 and CDR2 sequences are SQVTM and ANQGSEA. The CDR3: CSVEAQGGQGAYEQYF. The CDR3, as DNA: TGCAGCGTTGAAGCCCAAGGGGGACAGGGGGCCTACGAGCAGTACTTC.

CDR3 residues: CASSAPTQGRAEQFF. In DNA, the CDR3 is TGTGCCAGCAGTGCGCCGACTCAGGGTAGAGCCGAGCAGTTCTTC. The V call is TRBV6-5, the J call TRBJ2-1; D is possibly TRBD1 (5 bases). Germline lookup yields CDR1 MNHEY and CDR2 SVGAGI. The CDR3 sequence is 15 residues long. Trimming took off 5 bases at V and 10 bases at J, with 21 bases between the two ends.

The chain employs TRBV6-1 and TRBJ2-3; D is uncertain. The CDR3 contains 13 residues. From germline, CDR1 is MNHNS and CDR2 SASEGT. V lost 2 bases and J 2 bases, leaving 5 bases between the germline ends. CDR3 protein: CASSESNTDTQYF. CDR3 bases: TGTGCCAGCAGTGAATCGAACACAGATACGCAGTATTTT.

The chain recombines TRBV6-6 with TRBJ1-1, with a possible D match to TRBD1 (6 bases). The V end was cut by 6 bases, the J end by 0 bases, with 14 bases between. This CDR3 has 15 residues. Per the germline V gene, CDR1 is MNHNY and CDR2 is SVGAGI (reference sequence). For the CDR3, the DNA is TGTGCCAGCAGCGTACCGGGGGCAATGAACACTGAAGCTTTCTTT. Residues: CASSVPGAMNTEAFF.